The entry below gives a single T cell receptor beta chain sequence along with its context. These data belong to a study of CXCR3-negative and CXCR3-positive naive CD8 T cells. Each TRB cDNA library was prepared by 5' RACE (with UMI labels). No DNA is given; TCRdb re-called the 5' RACE reads and lists each CDR3 protein once. The sample has roughly 48,000 distinct CDR3 sequences; the top ten hold approximately 16%. Per the germline V gene, CDR1 is MDHEN and CDR2 is SYDVKM. This CDR3 has 12 residues. The chain recombines TRBV28 with TRBJ2-2. The TCR was taken from a human donor in good health. Some clones in this sample may be carry-over from other donors' samples. Material for sequencing was memory CD8+ T cells from blood. The CDR3 protein is CASSLRAGELFF.